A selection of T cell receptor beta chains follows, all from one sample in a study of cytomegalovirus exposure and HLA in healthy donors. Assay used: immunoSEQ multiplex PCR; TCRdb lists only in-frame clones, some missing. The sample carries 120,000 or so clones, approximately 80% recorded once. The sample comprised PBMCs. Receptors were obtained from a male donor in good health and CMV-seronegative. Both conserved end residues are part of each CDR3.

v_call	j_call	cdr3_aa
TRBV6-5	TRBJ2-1	CASSYSRNYNEQFF
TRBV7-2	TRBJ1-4	CASSLKLGVGGAVYEKLFF
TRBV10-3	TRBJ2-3	CAISGGGGTDTQYF
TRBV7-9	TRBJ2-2	CASSFQGAGELFF
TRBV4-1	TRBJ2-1	CASSQVGTENEQFF
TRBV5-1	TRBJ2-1	CASSLAQGEGEQFF
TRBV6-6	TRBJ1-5	CASSLDAGQPQHF
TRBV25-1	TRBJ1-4	CAGSDRPSDRGPNEKLFF
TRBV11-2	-	CASSLEQGYEQYF
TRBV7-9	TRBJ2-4	CASSRGTGILAKNIQYF
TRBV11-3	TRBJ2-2	CASSWGSANTGELFF
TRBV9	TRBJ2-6	CASSVVGANGLTF
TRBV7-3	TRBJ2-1	CASSLTRQGRNEQFF
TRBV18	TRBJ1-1	CASSPSQGAWEAFF
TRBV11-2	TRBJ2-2	CASSPNLLARNTGELFF
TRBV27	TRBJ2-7	CASSLPDRAWLYF
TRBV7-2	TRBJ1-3	CASSLGGTGPTIYF
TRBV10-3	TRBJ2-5	CAISERRVAGVETQYF
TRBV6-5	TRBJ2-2	CASSYEEGIAGELFF
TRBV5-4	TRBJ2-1	CASSQGSPQNEQFF
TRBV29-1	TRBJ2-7	CSVVGGSSYEQYF
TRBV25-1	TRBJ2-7	CASSELTGVIGEQYF
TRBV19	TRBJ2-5	CASSIDGVGQGRGTQYF
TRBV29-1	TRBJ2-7	CSVNTGVLSYEQYF
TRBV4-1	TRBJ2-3	CASTMDRLDTQYF
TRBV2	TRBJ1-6	CASSEGQLYNSPLHF
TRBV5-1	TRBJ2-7	CASSPTSGSSYEQYF
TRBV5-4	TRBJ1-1	CASSPGTPGGTESFF
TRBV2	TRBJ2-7	CASSAPAGVYYEQYF
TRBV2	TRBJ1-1	CASSAGTSGTEAFF
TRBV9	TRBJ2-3	CASSLGRGLAGGTQYF
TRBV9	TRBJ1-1	CASSVAGGGISEAFF
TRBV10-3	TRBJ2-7	CAISLRDRAYEQYF
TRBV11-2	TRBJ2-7	CASSLVYGGQGHEQYF
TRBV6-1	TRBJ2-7	CAGTSGESSHEQYF
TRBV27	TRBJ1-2	CASVRDRGYTYGYTF
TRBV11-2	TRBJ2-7	CASSLTGQYEQYF
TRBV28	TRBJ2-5	CASSLFGGVKETQYF
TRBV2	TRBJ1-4	CASGKFWDTEKLFF
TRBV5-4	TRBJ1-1	CASSPQGASNTEAFF
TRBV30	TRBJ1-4	CASRRANEKLFF
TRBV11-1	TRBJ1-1	CASSSLMNTEAFF
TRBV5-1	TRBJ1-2	CASSLNAGTTDFYGYTF
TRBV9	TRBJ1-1	CASSVPQGLRNTEAFF
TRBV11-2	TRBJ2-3	CASSLGAGGYSTDTQYF
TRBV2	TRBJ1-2	CASSEFAGGKGYTF
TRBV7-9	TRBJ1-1	CSSSSRTGRRNTEAFF
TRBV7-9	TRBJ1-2	CASRGGSNYGYTF
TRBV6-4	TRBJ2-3	CVSSDEAGGGTDTQYF
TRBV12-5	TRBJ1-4	CASGLAANEKLFF
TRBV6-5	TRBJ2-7	CASSYGDRYEQYF
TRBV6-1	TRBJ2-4	CASSEPSGNIQYF